This note documents a single TCR beta chain sequence. Its antigen specificity is not known. The input lacks base qualities; no much larger clone sits a single base away. The data belong to a study of blood T cell repertoires in COVID-19 (dated by TCRdb to the early 2020s). Background on the whole study: Collaborator samples came from the United States, Italy and Spain and covered acute and convalescent phases of COVID-19. Where HLA class I and class II types were available, the types were taken from metadata supplied by the sample provider, not from assay-based typing. The samples were drawn from two sources: the first 160 participants of the ongoing ImmuneRACE study, and 1,254 subjects contributed by 6 global collaborators. The dataset comprised deeply sampled blood TCRbeta repertoires from subjects exposed to, actively infected with, or recovered from COVID-19. The repertoires were released in a freely available public database meant as a resource for research on the immune response to SARS-CoV-2. The prospective study material was composed of cDNA or gDNA derived from T cells, B-cell-depleted T cells, or PBMCs. A de-identified subject ID, COVID-19 status, age in years and sex were almost always included in the sample metadata.

The collaborating institutions used their own protocols to collect whole blood in K2EDTA tubes. For TCRbeta analysis, collaborators shipped samples in one of three forms: frozen whole blood, isolated PBMCs, or DNA extracted from either of those sample types. CDR1 and CDR2 are read off the germline V gene as SGHDT and YYEEEE. Spanning cysteine to phenylalanine, the CDR3 consists of 15 amino acids. Only the CDR3 part of the read is kept: 45 bases, read in frame from the first base. V lost 1 base and J lost 1 base; the stretch between them is 8 bases long. The immunoSEQ Assay, a bias-controlled multiplex PCR, was used to amplify TCRbeta CDR3 regions from genomic DNA. The source study handled its data this way. Nucleated cell counts per sample were estimated from amplification of reference gene primers within the assay. To quantify the absolute abundance of each unique TCRbeta CDR3 rearrangement, sequence reads were collapsed and filtered. For each sample, productive Simpson clonality was calculated by taking the square root of Simpson's diversity index across productive rearrangements. TCRdb re-hosts the immuneACCESS table, in-frame sequences only. Its copies lack some clones; in the studies checked, an unresolved V gene accounts for under half of them, and the cause for the rest is not known. That table supplies the V and J calls and clone size; D and trimming were determined from the DNA. Within this sample are 120,000 or so clones, with over 75% of them counted one time only. Jointly, the top ten make up approximately 12% of the sample.

Paper-wide results and their limitations: The quantity of clinical and demographic metadata differed by source and by participant and was supplied without curation.

The material sequenced was peripheral blood. The V and J segments used are TRBV5-6 and TRBJ1-4; a tentative D match to TRBD1 spans 5 bases. The clonotype originates from a man aged 55-75 years with acute or convalescent COVID-19. The CDR3 sequence is CASSLWGETNEKLFF. The nucleotide sequence reads TGTGCCAGCAGCTTGTGGGGGGAAACTAATGAAAAACTGTTTTTT.